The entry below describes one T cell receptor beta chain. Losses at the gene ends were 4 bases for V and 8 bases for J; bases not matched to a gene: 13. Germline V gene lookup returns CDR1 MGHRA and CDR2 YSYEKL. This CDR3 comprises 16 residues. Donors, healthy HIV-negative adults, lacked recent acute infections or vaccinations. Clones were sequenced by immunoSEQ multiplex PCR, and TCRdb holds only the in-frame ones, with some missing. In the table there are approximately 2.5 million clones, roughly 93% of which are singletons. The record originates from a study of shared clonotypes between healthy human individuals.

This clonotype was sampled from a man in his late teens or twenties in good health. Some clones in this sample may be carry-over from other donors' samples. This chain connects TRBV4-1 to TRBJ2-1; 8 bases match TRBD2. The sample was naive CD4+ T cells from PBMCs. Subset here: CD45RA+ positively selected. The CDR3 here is CASSLQAGVREDEQFF. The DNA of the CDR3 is TGCGCCAGCAGCCTTCAAGCGGGAGTAAGGGAAGATGAGCAGTTCTTC.